This T cell receptor beta chain was obtained from a study of identical twins. Study results and caveats: Among beta out-of-frame sequences, excess sharing between twins appeared weaker.

A word on this clonotype: Its antigen is not known.

TCRdb redid the calling of the 5' RACE reads with MiXCR, one entry per CDR3 protein. The sample shows more than 1.5 million distinct CDR3 sequences, less than 40% of them seen only once. No donor was unhealthy or non-Caucasian. The sequencing sample was made of cord blood. This sequence originates from a newborn girl in good health.

As DNA, the CDR3 is TGTGCCATCAGTGGAATTCCGGGATCAGGAGGGGAGACCCAGTACTTC. It encodes CAISGIPGSGGETQYF. The rearrangement joins TRBV10-3 to TRBJ2-5; TRBD2 might be the D (6 bases). Germline V gene lookup returns CDR1 ENHRY and CDR2 SYGVKD. The V end lost 4 bases, the J end lost 5 bases, and 20 bases lay between the germline ends. The CDR3 covers 16 residues.